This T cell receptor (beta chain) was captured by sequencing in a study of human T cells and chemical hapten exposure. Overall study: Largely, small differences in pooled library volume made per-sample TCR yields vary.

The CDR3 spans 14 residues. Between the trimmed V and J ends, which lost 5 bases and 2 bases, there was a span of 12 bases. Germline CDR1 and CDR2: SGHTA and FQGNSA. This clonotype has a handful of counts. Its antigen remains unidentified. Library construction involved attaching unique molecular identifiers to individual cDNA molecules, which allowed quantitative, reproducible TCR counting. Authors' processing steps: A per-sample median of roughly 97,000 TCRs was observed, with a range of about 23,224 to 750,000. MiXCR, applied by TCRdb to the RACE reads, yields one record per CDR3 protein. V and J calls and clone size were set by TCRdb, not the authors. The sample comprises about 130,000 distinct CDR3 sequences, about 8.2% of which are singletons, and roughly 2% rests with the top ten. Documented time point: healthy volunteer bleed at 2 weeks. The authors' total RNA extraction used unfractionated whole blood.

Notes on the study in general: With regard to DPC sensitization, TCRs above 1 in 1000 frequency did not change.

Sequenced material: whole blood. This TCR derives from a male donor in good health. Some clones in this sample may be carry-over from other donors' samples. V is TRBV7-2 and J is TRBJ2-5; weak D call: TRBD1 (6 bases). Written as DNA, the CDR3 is TGTGCCAGCAGCCCCTTCGGACAGCAAGAGACCCAGTACTTC. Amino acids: CASSPFGQQETQYF.